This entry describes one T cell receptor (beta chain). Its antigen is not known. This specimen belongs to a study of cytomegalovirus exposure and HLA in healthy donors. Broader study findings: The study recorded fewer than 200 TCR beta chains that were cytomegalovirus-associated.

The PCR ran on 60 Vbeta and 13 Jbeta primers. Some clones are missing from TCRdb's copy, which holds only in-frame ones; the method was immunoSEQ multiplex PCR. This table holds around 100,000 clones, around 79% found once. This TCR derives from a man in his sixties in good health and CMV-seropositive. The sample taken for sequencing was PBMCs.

DNA for the CDR3: TGTGCCAGTAGTATCCTAAAGGGGGCTCACACTGAAGCTTTCTTT. This translates into CASSILKGAHTEAFF. The chain recombines TRBV19 with TRBJ1-1; TRBD1 matches at 7 bases. CDR1 is LNHDA, CDR2 SQIVND, per germline (reference sequence). The J segment lost 3 bases and the V segment lost 3 bases, leaving 7 bases of the junction unmatched. The CDR3 totals 15 residues.